Each of the 28 T cell receptor beta chains below was sequenced from the same sample in a study of human T cells and chemical hapten exposure. Noted time point: patch test 1, 2 weeks after DPC sensitization. The treatment is: therapeutic diphenylcyclopropenone sensitization with weekly scalp DPC. In TCRdb, the RACE reads were re-called with MiXCR into one record per CDR3 protein. The sample includes around 340,000 distinct CDR3 sequences, roughly 6.9% seen only once; the top ten take 8.4%. Sample: whole blood, taken in connection with sensitization to the hapten diphenylcyclopropenone (DPC). The receptor source for this set is a woman under 30 with alopecia areata. Some clones in this sample may be carry-over from other donors' samples.

This clonotype came up many times. This chain connects TRBV5-1 to TRBJ2-1, with 8 bases identical to TRBD2. There are 19 residues in the CDR3. The germline CDR1 and CDR2 sequences are SGHRS and YFSETQ. V lost 4 bases and J lost 8; bases outside the gene matches: 23. CDR3 DNA sequence: TGCGCCAGCAGCCCGGAGGCGCGGGGGGCACCCTTGGGATGGTATGAGCAGTTCTTC. This codes for CASSPEARGAPLGWYEQFF.

The table lists this clonotype with many counts. V gene TRBV12-3 or TRBV12-4 combines with J gene TRBJ1-6; D remains ambiguous. The CDR3 loop spans 14 amino acids. V lost 5 bases to trimming and J lost 8 bases, with 13 bases between them. CDR3 coding DNA: TGTGCCAGCAGTCCCCGACACGGGGATTCACCCCTCCACTTT. Translated: CASSPRHGDSPLHF.

This clonotype was seen a handful of times. This chain joins TRBV27 and TRBJ2-1; TRBD2 agrees at 12 bases. Germline V gene lookup returns CDR1 MNHEY and CDR2 SMNVEV (reference sequence). The V and J ends lost 5 bases and 9 bases, in that order; junction bases with no gene match: 14. The CDR3 is 17 residues long. The CDR3 nucleotides read TGTGCCAGCAGTACCACCTCTAGCGGGGGGGCTTTTGGTGAGCAGTTCTTC. Its protein product is CASSTTSSGGAFGEQFF.

This clonotype was counted many times. V gene TRBV6-2 or TRBV6-3 combines with J gene TRBJ2-5, with no clear D. Germline CDR1 is MNHEY and CDR2 is SVGEGT. This CDR3 spans 12 amino acids. The ends were cut back, 6 bases at V and 5 bases at J, with 10 bases in the middle. As DNA, the CDR3 is TGTGCCAGCAGCCCTCAGGAGGAGACCCAGTACTTC. The encoded protein is CASSPQEETQYF.

This chain links TRBV4-3 with TRBJ1-3, with D unclear. The CDR3 covers 15 residues. The germline V and J ends were trimmed by 0 bases and 4 bases, with 10 bases remaining between them. Germline assignment: CDR1 LGHNA and CDR2 YSLEER. Written as DNA, the CDR3 is TGCGCCAGCAGCCAAGACGAGGGCCCCGGAAACACCATATATTTT. Protein product: CASSQDEGPGNTIYF.

Ten or more counts support this clonotype. The CDR3 nucleotides read TGTGCCAGCAGTGACAGGAATCAGCCCCAGCATTTT. Its translation is CASSDRNQPQHF. The genes are TRBV6-4 and TRBJ1-5, with D unclear. Trimming shortened V by 2 bases and J by 4 bases, and 3 bases separated the two germline ends. This CDR3 comprises 12 residues. Germline CDR1 is MRHNA and CDR2 is SNTAGT.

This clonotype showed up many times. This chain uses TRBV5-6 with TRBJ2-3; a weak D match, TRBD1 (6 bases). V lost 4 bases, J lost 6 bases, and 18 bases lay in between. CDR3 length equals 15 residues. Germline values: CDR1 SGHDT, CDR2 YYEEEE. CDR3 region: CASSPVSGARDTQYF. CDR3 DNA: TGTGCCAGCAGCCCGGTGTCAGGGGCGAGGGATACGCAGTATTTT.

This clonotype came up a few times. CDR3 sequence reads: CASRGGRRNYGYTF. The CDR3 nucleotides read TGTGCCAGCAGGGGAGGACGGAGAAACTATGGCTACACCTTC. The V call is TRBV2, the J call TRBJ1-2; no definite D call. The germline gives CDR1 SNHLY, CDR2 FYNNEI. The CDR3 runs to 14 residues. Trimming pared 6 bases from V and 2 bases from J, leaving 13 bases between.

There are a few counts of this clonotype. The chain employs TRBV6-5 and TRBJ2-7; TRBD1 matches 8 bases. CDR1 is MNHEY and CDR2 is SVGAGI in the germline V gene. The CDR3 totals 16 residues. V gave up 5 bases and J gave up 2 bases; unmatched junction bases: 11. The CDR3 DNA follows: TGTGCCAGCAGTACCCCTACGACAGGGGCGGCCTACGAGCAGTACTTC. This sequence encodes CASSTPTTGAAYEQYF.

This clonotype appeared a few times. At one end, the junction sequence differs from germline, possibly due to a read error. This sequence joins TRBV28 and TRBJ1-5; 8 nucleotides align to TRBD1. The CDR3 extends over 14 amino acids. The V gene's germline CDR1 is MDHEN and CDR2 SYDVKM. The CDR3 region is CASSAQGVNRPQHF. The CDR3 nucleotides are TGTGCCAGCAGTGCACAGGGGGTGAATCGGCCCCAGCATTTT. Based on the CDR3 plus reference TRBV28 and TRBJ1-5, the full variable domain is DVKVTQSSRYLVKRTGEKVFLECVQDMDHENMFWYRQDPGLGLRLIYFSYDVKMKEKGDIPEGYSVSREKKERFSLILESASTNQTSMYLCASSAQGVNRPQHFGDGTRLSIL.

This clonotype was seen only a few times. V usage is TRBV7-2 and J usage is TRBJ2-5; a possible D gene is TRBD1 (6 bases). From germline, CDR1 is SGHTA and CDR2 FQGNSA. CDR3 length: 16 amino acids. V dropped 5 bases and J dropped 5 bases, with 21 bases sitting between them. The CDR3 sequence is CASSPAGAGKSETQYF. CDR3 DNA sequence: TGTGCCAGCAGCCCTGCAGGGGCGGGCAAGTCGGAGACCCAGTACTTC. Combining the CDR3 with reference TRBV7-2 and TRBJ2-5 gives the whole variable domain GAGVSQSPSNKVTEKGKDVELRCDPISGHTALYWYRQSLGQGLEFLIYFQGNSAPDKSGLPSDRFSAERTGGSVSTLTIQRTQQEDSAVYLCASSPAGAGKSETQYFGPGTRLLVL.

At least ten counts were recorded for this clonotype. This chain joins TRBV14 and TRBJ2-7; 8 bases agree with TRBD1. V shed 7 bases and J 7 bases; nucleotides not matched to a gene: 15. Germline values: CDR1 SGHDN, CDR2 FVKESK. The CDR3 runs to 15 residues. The CDR3 protein is CASNAIGQGAREQYF. Here the CDR3 DNA reads TGTGCCAGCAATGCCATCGGTCAGGGGGCGAGGGAGCAGTACTTC.

This clonotype came up many times. The J gene is TRBJ2-3, the V gene TRBV5-1; 7 bases fit TRBD2. From germline, CDR1 is SGHRS and CDR2 YFSETQ. J was trimmed by 2 bases and V by 3 bases; bases with no gene match: 12. This CDR3 is 17 amino acids long. Here the CDR3 DNA reads TGCGCCAGCAGCTGGACCGTCGCTAGCGGACCCACAGATACGCAGTATTTT. Translation gives CASSWTVASGPTDTQYF.

This clonotype was picked up a small number of times. V and J are TRBV7-2 and TRBJ1-1; the D gene is possibly TRBD1 (5 bases). V lost 1 base and J 5 bases, leaving 17 bases between the germline ends. Germline V CDR1 and CDR2: SGHTA, FQGNSA. The CDR3 spans 16 residues. CDR3 DNA sequence: TGTGCCAGCAGCTTAGTGGGGTACGGAGAGGGGACTGAAGCTTTCTTT. Its protein product is CASSLVGYGEGTEAFF.

This clonotype was detected ten times or more. V usage is TRBV29-1 and J usage is TRBJ2-1; 8 bases line up with TRBD2. Germline V lookup: CDR1 SQVTM, CDR2 ANQGSEA. This CDR3 comprises 11 residues. Unmatched junction bases numbered 1, after V lost 3 bases and J lost 9 bases. CDR3 residues: CSVDRGGEQFF. CDR3 DNA sequence: TGCAGCGTTGATCGGGGGGGTGAGCAGTTCTTC.

CDR3 sequence: CASSPAGQSNQPQHF. Here the CDR3 DNA reads TGTGCCAGCTCACCAGCGGGACAGTCTAATCAGCCCCAGCATTTT. V gene TRBV18 combines with J gene TRBJ1-5; 7 bases map to TRBD1. Germline loops: CDR1 KGHSH, CDR2 LQKENI. Trimming took 2 bases from V and 4 from J; bases not matched to a gene: 5. CDR3 length: 15 residues.

The V gene is TRBV20-1, the J gene TRBJ2-1; 10 bases agree with TRBD2. Germline CDR1 is DFQATT and CDR2 is SNEGSKA (reference sequence). V lost 5 bases and J lost 2; bases outside the gene matches: 3. This CDR3 has 14 amino acids. CDR3 nucleotide sequence: TGCAGTGCTGACAGCGGGGGGGCCTACAATGAGCAGTTCTTC. It specifies CSADSGGAYNEQFF.

J is TRBJ1-2 and V is TRBV27; 7 bases agree with TRBD1. V shed 2 bases and J 5 bases; nucleotides not matched to a gene: 8. CDR3 length equals 15 residues. Germline values: CDR1 MNHEY, CDR2 SMNVEV (reference sequence). In DNA, the CDR3 is TGTGCCAGCAGTTTAGGAAGGGGGCTATCATATGGCTACACCTTC. It encodes CASSLGRGLSYGYTF.

This clonotype was observed a handful of times. The V gene is TRBV6-6, the J gene TRBJ1-2; D is uncertain. The germline CDR1 and CDR2 sequences are MNHNY and SVGAGI (reference sequence). The CDR3 has 16 amino acids. Deletions cut 0 bases from V and 6 bases from J, with 17 bases between. The CDR3 here is CASSYSMAVDSDGYTF. As DNA, the CDR3 is TGTGCCAGCAGTTACTCGATGGCGGTGGATTCCGATGGCTACACCTTC.

This clonotype was detected ten times or more. The chain joins TRBV2 to TRBJ2-1, with 7 bases that match TRBD1. The CDR3 sequence is 14 residues long. The trim removed 7 bases at V and 2 bases at J, leaving 5 bases unmatched. The germline CDR1 and CDR2 sequences are SNHLY and FYNNEI. CDR3 protein: CASKKTGTYNEQFF. DNA of the CDR3: TGTGCCAGCAAGAAGACAGGGACCTACAATGAGCAGTTCTTC. Full variable domain (missing parts from reference TRBV2 and TRBJ2-1): EPEVTQTPSHQVTQMGQEVILRCVPISNHLYFYWYRQILGQKVEFLVSFYNNEISEKSEIFDDQFSVERPDGSNFTLKIRSTKLEDSAMYFCASKKTGTYNEQFFGPGTRLTVL.

A few counts support this clonotype. This chain uses TRBV7-9 with TRBJ2-4, with no clear D. This CDR3 comprises 16 residues. The V and J ends lost 5 bases and 7 bases respectively, with 21 bases between them. Per germline, CDR1 SEHNR and CDR2 FQNEAQ (reference sequence). The CDR3 reads CASSEERSVGLNIQYF. CDR3 bases: TGTGCCAGCAGCGAGGAACGATCGGTAGGGTTGAACATTCAGTACTTC.

This clonotype was seen a handful of times. The CDR3 coding sequence is TGCGCCAGCAGCCAAGAAACGAATGAAAAACTGTTTTTT. It specifies CASSQETNEKLFF. The J gene is TRBJ1-4, the V gene TRBV4-3, with D hard to call. Germline CDR1 LGHNA, CDR2 YSLEER. CDR3 length: 13 amino acids. Trimming removed 0 bases from V and 5 bases from J, with 4 bases in between.

The chain carries TRBV5-6 and TRBJ1-4; 7 positions agree with TRBD1. The trim removed 0 bases at V and 7 bases at J, leaving 6 bases unmatched. The CDR3 sequence is 15 residues long. CDR1 is SGHDT and CDR2 is YYEEEE in the germline V gene. For the CDR3, the DNA is TGTGCCAGCAGCTTGGAGTACCGGGACAGTGAAAAACTGTTTTTT. It is translated as CASSLEYRDSEKLFF.

CDR3 coding DNA: TGTGCCAGCAGCCGCGGGCTGTACACAGATACGCAGTATTTT. Encoded protein: CASSRGLYTDTQYF. This chain uses TRBV7-2 with TRBJ2-3; a possible D gene is TRBD2 (5 bases). Per germline, CDR1 SGHTA and CDR2 FQGNSA. This CDR3 comprises 14 residues. The germline V and J ends were trimmed by 5 bases and 2 bases, with 11 bases remaining between them. Full variable domain (outside the CDR3, taken from reference TRBV7-2 and TRBJ2-3): GAGVSQSPSNKVTEKGKDVELRCDPISGHTALYWYRQSLGQGLEFLIYFQGNSAPDKSGLPSDRFSAERTGGSVSTLTIQRTQQEDSAVYLCASSRGLYTDTQYFGPGTRLTVL.

This clonotype counts as medium-sized. The chain joins TRBV28 to TRBJ1-5; D gene ambiguous. V shed 3 bases and J shed 4 bases, with 7 bases lying between them. Germline assignment: CDR1 MDHEN and CDR2 SYDVKM. The CDR3 is 13 amino acids. The CDR3 DNA is TGTGCCAGCAGTTTCATTGGGAATCAGCCCCAGCATTTT. Translation: CASSFIGNQPQHF.

The CDR3 is CSVSQGYGEKLFF. The CDR3 region has the DNA TGCAGCGTGTCACAGGGGTATGGTGAAAAACTGTTTTTT. V usage is TRBV29-1 and J usage is TRBJ1-4; 7 bases match TRBD1. The CDR3 is made up of 13 amino acids. The V gene's germline CDR1 is SQVTM and CDR2 ANQGSEA. The J segment lost 7 bases and the V segment lost 6 bases, leaving 8 bases of the junction unmatched.

V usage is TRBV29-1 and J usage is TRBJ2-5; no reliable D call. Per germline, CDR1 SQVTM and CDR2 ANQGSEA. The V gene lost 8 bases and the J gene lost 2 bases, with 6 bases spanning the gap. The CDR3 loop spans 10 amino acids. This chain's CDR3 is CSSQQETQYF. CDR3 nucleotides: TGCAGCTCTCAACAAGAGACCCAGTACTTC.

This clonotype appeared many times. The J gene is TRBJ1-2, the V gene TRBV7-8, with TRBD1 matching over 7 bases. Germline-derived CDR1 and CDR2 are SGHVS and FQNEAQ. This CDR3 spans 17 amino acids. V shed 5 bases and J 4 bases; nucleotides not matched to a gene: 16. CDR3 loop: CASSQTGQNAGFYGYTF. The CDR3 bases are TGTGCCAGCAGCCAGACAGGGCAGAATGCAGGGTTCTATGGCTACACCTTC.